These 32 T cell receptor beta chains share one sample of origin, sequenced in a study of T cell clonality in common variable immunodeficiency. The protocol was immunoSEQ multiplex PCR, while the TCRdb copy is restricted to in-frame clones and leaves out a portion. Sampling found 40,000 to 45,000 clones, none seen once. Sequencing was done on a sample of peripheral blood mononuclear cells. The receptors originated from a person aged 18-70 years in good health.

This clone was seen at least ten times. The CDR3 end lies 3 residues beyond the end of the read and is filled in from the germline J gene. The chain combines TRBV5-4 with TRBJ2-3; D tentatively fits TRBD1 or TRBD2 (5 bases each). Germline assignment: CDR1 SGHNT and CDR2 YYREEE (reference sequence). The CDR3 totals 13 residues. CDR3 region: CASSLVQGETQYF. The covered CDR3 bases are TGTGCCAGCAGCTTGGTTCAGGGAGAGACG.

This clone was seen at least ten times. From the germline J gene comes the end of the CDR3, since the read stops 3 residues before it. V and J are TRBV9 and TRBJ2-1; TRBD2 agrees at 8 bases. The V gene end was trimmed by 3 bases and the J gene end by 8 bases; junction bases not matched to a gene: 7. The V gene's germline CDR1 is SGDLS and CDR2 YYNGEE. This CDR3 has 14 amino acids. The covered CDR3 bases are TGTGCCAGCAGCGCTGGACTAGCAGAACATGAG. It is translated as CASSAGLAEHE. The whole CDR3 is CASSAGLAEHEQFF.

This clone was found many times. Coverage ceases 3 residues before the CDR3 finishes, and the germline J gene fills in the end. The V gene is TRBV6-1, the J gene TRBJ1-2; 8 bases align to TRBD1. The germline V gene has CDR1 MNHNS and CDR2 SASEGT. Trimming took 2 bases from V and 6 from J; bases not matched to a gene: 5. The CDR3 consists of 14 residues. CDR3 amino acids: CASSESGTGDGYTF. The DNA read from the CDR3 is TGTGCCAGCAGTGAATCAGGGACAGGCGATGGC.

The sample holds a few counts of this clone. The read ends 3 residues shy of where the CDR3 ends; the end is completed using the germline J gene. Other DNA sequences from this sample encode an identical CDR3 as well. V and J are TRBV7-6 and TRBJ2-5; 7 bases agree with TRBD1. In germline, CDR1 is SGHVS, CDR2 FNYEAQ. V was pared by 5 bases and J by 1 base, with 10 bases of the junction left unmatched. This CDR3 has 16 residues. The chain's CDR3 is CASSLRVDRTQETQYF. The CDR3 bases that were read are TGTGCCAGCAGCCTACGAGTGGACAGGACCCAAGAGACC.

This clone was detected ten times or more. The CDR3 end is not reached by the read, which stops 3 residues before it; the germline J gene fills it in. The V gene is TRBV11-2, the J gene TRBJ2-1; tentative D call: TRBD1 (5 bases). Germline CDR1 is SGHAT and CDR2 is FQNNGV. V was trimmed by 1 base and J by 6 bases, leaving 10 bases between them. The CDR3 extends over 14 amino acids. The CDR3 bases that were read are TGTGCCAGCAGCTTAGGGGGCCGAGGCAATGAG. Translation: CASSLGGRGNE. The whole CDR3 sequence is CASSLGGRGNEQFF.

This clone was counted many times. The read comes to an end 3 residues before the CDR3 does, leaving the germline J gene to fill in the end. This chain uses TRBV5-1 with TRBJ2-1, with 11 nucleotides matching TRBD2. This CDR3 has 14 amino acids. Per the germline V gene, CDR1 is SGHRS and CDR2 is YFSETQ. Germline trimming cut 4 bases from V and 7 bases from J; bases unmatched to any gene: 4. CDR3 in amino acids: CASSGGTSGNEQFF. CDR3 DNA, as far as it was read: TGCGCCAGCAGCGGAGGGACTAGCGGAAATGAG.

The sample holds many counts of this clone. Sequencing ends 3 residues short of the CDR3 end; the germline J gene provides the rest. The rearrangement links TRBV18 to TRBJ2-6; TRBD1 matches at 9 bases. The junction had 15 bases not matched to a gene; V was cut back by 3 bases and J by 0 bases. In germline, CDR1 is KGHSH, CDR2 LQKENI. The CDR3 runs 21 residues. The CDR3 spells CASSPQGQGFSGSSGANVLTF. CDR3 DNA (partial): TGTGCCAGCTCACCTCAGGGACAGGGCTTTTCCGGAAGCTCTGGGGCCAACGTC. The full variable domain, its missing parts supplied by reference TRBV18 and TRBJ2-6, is NAGVMQNPRHLVRRRGQEARLRCSPMKGHSHVYWYRQLPEEGLKFMVYLQKENIIDESGMPKERFSAEFPKEGPSILRIQQVVRGDSAAYFCASSPQGQGFSGSSGANVLTFGAGSRLTVL.

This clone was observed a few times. The CDR3 spells CASSDSLYGSPLHF. The CDR3 bases that were read are TGTGCCAGCAGTGACTCCTTGTACGGGTCACCC. V gene TRBV6-4 combines with J gene TRBJ1-6; D is ambiguous. The read falls 3 residues short of the CDR3 end, and the missing part is taken from the germline J gene. This CDR3 is 14 amino acids long. Germline CDR1 is MRHNA and CDR2 is SNTAGT. Deletions cut 0 bases from V and 10 bases from J, with 10 bases between.

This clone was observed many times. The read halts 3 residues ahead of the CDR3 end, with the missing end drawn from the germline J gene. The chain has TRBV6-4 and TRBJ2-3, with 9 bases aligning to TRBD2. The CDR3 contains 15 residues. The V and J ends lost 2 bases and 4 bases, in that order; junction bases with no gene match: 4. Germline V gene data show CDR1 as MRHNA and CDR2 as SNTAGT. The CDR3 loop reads CASSDRASGADTQYF. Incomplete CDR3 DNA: TGTGCCAGCAGTGACCGAGCTAGCGGGGCAGATACG.

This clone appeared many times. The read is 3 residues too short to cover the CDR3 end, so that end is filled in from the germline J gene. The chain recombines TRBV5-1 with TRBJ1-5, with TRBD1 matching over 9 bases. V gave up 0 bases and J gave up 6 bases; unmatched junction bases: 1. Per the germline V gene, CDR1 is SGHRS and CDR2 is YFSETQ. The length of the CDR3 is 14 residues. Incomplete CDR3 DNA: TGCGCCAGCAGCTTGGGGGACAGGGCTCAGCCC. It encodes CASSLGDRAQP. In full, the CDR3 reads CASSLGDRAQPQHF.

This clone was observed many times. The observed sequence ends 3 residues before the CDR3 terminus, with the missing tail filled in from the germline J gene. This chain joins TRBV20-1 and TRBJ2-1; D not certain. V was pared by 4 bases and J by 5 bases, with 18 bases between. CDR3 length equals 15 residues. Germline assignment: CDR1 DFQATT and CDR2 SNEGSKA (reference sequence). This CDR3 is CSATNLVSSHNEQFF. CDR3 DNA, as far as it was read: TGCAGTGCTACGAATCTAGTGTCTTCCCACAATGAG.

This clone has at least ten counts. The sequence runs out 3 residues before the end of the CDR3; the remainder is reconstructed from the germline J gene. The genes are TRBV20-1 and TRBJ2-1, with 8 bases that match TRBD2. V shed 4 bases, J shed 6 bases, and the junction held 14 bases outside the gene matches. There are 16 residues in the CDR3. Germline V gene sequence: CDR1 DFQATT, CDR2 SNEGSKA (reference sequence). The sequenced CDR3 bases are TGCAGTGCTAATCCCCCTCGGCTAGCGGGTAGCAATGAG. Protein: CSANPPRLAGSNE. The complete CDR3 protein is CSANPPRLAGSNEQFF.

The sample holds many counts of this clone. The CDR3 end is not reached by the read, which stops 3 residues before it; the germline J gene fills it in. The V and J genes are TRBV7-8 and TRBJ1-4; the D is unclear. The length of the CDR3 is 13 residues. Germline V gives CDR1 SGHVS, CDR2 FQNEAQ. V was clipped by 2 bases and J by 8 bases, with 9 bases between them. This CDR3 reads CASSLSPFEKLFF. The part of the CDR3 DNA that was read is TGTGCCAGCAGCTTATCCCCATTCGAAAAA.

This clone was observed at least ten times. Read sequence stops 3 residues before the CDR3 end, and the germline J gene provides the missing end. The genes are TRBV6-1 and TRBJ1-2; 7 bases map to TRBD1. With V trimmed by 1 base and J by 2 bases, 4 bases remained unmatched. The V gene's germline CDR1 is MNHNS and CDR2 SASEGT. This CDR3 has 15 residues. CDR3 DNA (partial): TGTGCCAGCAGTGAAGTTAAGGGGGCCAACTATGGC. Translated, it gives CASSEVKGANYG. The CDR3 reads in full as CASSEVKGANYGYTF.

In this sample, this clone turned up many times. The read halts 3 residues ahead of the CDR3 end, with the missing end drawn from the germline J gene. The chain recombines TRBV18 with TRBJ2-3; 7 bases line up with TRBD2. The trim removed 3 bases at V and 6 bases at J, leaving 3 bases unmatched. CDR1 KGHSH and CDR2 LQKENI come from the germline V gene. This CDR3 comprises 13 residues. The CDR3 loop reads CASSPGLTDTQYF. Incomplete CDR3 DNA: TGTGCCAGCTCACCGGGACTAACGGATACG.

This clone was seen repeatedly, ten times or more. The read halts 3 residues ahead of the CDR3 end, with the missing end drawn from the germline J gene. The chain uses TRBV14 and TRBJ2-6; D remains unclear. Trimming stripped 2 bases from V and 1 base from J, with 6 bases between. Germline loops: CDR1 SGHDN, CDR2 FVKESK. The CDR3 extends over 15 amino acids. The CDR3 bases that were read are TGTGCCAGCAGCCAAAGGCAGTCTGGGGCCAACGTC. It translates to CASSQRQSGANV. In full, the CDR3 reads CASSQRQSGANVLTF.

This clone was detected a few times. The sequenced part of the CDR3 DNA is TGTGCCAGCAGCCCGCGGGGGCGGACCTACGAC. This encodes CASSPRGRTYD. The whole CDR3 reads CASSPRGRTYDYTF. The chain uses TRBV7-6 and TRBJ1-2; D is perhaps TRBD1 (6 bases). The read is 3 residues too short to cover the CDR3 end, so that end is filled in from the germline J gene. Germline V lookup: CDR1 SGHVS, CDR2 FNYEAQ. CDR3 length equals 14 residues.

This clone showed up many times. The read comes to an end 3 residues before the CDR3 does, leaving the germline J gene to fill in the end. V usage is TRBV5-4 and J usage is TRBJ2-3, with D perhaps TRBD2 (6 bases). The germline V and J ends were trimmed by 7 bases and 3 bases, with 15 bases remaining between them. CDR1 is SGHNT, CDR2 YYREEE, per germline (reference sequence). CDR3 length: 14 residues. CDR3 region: CASGQGGLTDTQYF. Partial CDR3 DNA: TGTGCCAGCGGCCAGGGTGGACTAACAGATACG.

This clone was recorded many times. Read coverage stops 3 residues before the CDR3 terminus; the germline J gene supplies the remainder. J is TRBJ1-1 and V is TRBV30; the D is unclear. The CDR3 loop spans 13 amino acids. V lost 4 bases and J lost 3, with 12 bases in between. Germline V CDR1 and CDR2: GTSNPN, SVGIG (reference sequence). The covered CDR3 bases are TGTGCCTGGACCGTCAGATTGGACACTGAA. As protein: CAWTVRLDTE. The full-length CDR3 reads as CAWTVRLDTEAFF.

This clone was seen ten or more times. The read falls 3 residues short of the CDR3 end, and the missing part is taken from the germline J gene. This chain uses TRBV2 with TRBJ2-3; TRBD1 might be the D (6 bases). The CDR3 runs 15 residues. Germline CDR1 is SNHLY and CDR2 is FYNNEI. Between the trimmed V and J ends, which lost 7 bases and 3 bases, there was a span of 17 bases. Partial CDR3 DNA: TGTGCCAGCATCGCACAGGGTATTGGGACAGATACG. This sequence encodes CASIAQGIGTDT. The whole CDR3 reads CASIAQGIGTDTQYF.

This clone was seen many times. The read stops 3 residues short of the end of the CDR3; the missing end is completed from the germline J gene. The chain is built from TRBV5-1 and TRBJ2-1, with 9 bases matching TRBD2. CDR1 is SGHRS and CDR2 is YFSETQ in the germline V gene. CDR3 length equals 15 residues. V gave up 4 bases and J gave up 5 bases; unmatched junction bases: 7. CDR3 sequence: CASSQIGGRDNEQFF. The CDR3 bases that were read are TGCGCCAGCAGCCAAATAGGCGGGAGGGACAATGAG. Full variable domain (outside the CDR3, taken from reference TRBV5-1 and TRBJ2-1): KAGVTQTPRYLIKTRGQQVTLSCSPISGHRSVSWYQQTPGQGLQFLFEYFSETQRNKGNFPGRFSGRQFSNSRSEMNVSTLELGDSALYLCASSQIGGRDNEQFFGPGTRLTVL.

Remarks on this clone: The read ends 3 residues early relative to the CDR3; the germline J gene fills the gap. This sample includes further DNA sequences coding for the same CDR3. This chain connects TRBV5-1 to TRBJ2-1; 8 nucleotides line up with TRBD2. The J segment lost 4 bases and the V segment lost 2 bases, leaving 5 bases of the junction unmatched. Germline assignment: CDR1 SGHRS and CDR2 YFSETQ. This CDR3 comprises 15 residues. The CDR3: CASSLAGAEYNEQFF. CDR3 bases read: TGCGCCAGCAGCTTAGCGGGGGCGGAGTACAATGAG.

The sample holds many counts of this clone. The part of the CDR3 DNA that was read is TGCGCCAGCAGCCAAGATCCGCCCAGGGTTGGAGAGACC. Translated: CASSQDPPRVGET. The complete CDR3 sequence is CASSQDPPRVGETQYF. V gene TRBV4-1 combines with J gene TRBJ2-5, with TRBD1 as a possible D gene (5 bases). With the read ending 3 residues before the CDR3 end, the germline J gene is used to fill in that end. CDR1 is MGHRA and CDR2 is YSYEKL in the germline V gene. V was trimmed by 0 bases and J by 4 bases, leaving 15 bases between them. This CDR3 has 16 residues.

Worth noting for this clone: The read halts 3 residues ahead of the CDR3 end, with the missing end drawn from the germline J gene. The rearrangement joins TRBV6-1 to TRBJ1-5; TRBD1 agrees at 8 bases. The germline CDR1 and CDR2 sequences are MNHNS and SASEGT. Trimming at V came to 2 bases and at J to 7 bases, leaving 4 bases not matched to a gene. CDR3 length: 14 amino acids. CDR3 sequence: CASSETQGAQPQHF. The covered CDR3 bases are TGTGCCAGCAGTGAAACCCAGGGGGCACAGCCC.

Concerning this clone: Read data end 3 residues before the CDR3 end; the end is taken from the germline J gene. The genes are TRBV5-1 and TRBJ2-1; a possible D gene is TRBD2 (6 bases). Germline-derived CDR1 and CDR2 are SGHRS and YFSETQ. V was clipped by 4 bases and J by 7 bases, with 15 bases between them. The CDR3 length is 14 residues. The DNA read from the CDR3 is TGCGCCAGCAGCCTGGAGGGGCGGATGAATGAG. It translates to CASSLEGRMNE. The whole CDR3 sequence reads CASSLEGRMNEQFF.

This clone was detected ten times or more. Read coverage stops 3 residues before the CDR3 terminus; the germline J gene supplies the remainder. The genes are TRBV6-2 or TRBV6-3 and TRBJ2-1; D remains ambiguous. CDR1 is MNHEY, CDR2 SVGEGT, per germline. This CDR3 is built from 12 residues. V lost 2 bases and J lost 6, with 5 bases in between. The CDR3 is CASSYKGNEQFF. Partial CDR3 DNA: TGTGCCAGCAGTTACAAGGGCAATGAG.

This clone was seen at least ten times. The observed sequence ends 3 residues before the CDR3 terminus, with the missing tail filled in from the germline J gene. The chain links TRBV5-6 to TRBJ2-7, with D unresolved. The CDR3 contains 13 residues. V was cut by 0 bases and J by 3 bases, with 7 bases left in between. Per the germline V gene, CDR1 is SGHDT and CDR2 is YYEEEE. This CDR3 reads CASSLVASYEQYF. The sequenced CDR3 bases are TGTGCCAGCAGCTTGGTGGCCAGCTACGAG.

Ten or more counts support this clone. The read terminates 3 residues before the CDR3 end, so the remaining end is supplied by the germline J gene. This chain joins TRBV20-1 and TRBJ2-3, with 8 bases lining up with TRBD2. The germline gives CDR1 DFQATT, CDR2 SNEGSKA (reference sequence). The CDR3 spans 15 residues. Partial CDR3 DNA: TGCAGTGCTAGAGACGGGCTAGCGGGTGGAGAGACG. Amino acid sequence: CSARDGLAGGET. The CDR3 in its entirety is CSARDGLAGGETQYF.

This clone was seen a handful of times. CDR3 sequence reads: CASSLMTGGDEQYF. The part of the CDR3 DNA that was read is TGTGCCAGCAGCTTAATGACAGGGGGCGACGAG. The J gene is TRBJ2-7, the V gene TRBV7-8; TRBD1 matches 10 bases. The read ends 3 residues early relative to the CDR3; the germline J gene fills the gap. Trimming cost V 2 bases and J 5 bases; bases outside gene matches: 3. The length of the CDR3 is 14 residues. Germline V gene data show CDR1 as SGHVS and CDR2 as FQNEAQ.

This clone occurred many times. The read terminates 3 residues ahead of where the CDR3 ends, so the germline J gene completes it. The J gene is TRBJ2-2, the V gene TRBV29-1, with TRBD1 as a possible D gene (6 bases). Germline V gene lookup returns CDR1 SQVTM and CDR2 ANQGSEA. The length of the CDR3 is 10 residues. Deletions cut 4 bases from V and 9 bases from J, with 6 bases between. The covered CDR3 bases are TGCAGCGTTGGGGACAGGGAG. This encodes CSVGDRE. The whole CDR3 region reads CSVGDRELFF.

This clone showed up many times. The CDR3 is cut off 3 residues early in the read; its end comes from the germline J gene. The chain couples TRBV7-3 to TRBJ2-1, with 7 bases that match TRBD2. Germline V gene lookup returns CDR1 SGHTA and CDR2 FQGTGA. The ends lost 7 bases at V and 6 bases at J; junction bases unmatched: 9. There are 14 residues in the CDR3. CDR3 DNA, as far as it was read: TGTGCCAGCAACTGGGGGGGAACGAGCAATGAG. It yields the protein CASNWGGTSNE. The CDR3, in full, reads CASNWGGTSNEQFF. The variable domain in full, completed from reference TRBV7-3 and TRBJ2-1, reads GAGVSQTPSNKVTEKGKYVELRCDPISGHTALYWYRQSLGQGPEFLIYFQGTGAADDSGLPNDRFFAVRPEGSVSTLKIQRTERGDSAVYLCASNWGGTSNEQFFGPGTRLTVL.

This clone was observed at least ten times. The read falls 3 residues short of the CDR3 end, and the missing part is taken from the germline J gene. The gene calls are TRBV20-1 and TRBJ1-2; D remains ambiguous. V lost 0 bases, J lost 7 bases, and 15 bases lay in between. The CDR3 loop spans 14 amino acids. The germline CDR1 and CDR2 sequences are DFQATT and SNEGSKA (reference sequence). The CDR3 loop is CSARDLTLTIGYTF. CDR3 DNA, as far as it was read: TGCAGTGCTAGAGATTTGACCCTGACTATTGGC.